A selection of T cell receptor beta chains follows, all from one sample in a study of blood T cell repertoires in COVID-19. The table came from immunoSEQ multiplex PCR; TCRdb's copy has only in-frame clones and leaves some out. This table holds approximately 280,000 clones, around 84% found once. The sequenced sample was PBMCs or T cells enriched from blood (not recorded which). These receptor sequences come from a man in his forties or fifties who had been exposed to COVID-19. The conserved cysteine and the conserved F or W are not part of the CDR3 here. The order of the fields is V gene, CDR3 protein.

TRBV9 ASSPGSSTDTQY
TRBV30 AWLLGGDGYT
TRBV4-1 ASSRGGTTEAF
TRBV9 ASSPGDRGGEKLF
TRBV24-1 ASRRTGFMNTEAF
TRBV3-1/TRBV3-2 ASSHGQFVPSVYGYT
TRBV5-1 ASSLAAGLGAF
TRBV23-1 ASSHGGGGTGELF
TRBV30 AWRSGQEILNTEAF
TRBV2 ASSEAGQYTGELF
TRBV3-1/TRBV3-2 ASSQVSSDTQY
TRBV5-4 ASSRGGDAKNIQY
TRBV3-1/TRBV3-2 ASSQDFGLVGGRLYEQY
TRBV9 ASSSSSYNSPLH
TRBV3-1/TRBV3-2 ASSLFTGGGETQY
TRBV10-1 ASSEQSGSGNEQF
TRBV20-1 SARGPSGQTYEQY
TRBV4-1 ARSRLSGLRWGGELF
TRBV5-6 ASSLLRDRGTQPQH
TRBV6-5 ASSYSTGLRNEQF
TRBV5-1 ASSLEGQNYEQY
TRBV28 ASSSGLVSDEQF
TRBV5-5 ASNKDPGQGTGAF
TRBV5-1 ASSPSSPPISYGYT
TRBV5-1 ASSLAGGPYEQY
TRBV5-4 ASSLVDRQGAF
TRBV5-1 ASGVVGQGEYGYT
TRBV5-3 AHLQPEIYNEQF
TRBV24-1 ATRQGRNQPQH
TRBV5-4 ASSSGTSGNNEQF
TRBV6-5 ASGQGNYGYT
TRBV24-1 ATSDSWGRIKPANYGYT
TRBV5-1 ASSEQGLNTEAF
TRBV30 AWTPGQGGPQH
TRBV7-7 ASSAGLAQNEQF
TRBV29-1 SVGLLALFNEQF
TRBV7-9 ASSSQRHVGF
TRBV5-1 ASSSGLAGDNEQF
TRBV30 AWSITGQGATEAF
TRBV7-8 ASSSLQGPSSPLH
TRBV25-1 ASSASGLTNEQF
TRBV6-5 ASSFGATLVREQY
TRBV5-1 ASSLRGLPTDTQY
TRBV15 ATSRGSANTEAF
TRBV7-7 ASSFTAGTTRETQY